This TCR beta chain was obtained from a study of T cells in Graves' hyperthyroidism and ophthalmopathy. About this clonotype: Its antigen is as yet unknown.

The study excluded patients with uncontrolled infection, other autoimmune disease, pregnancy or lactation. The study based diagnoses on clinical symptoms, serum thyroxine and TRAb, thyroid ultrasound and orbital computed tomography. The investigators amplified TCR beta CDR3 regions from RNA transcripts. Researchers ran a first-round RT-PCR on the TCR CDR3 using the HTBI primer set. TCRdb itself ran the multiplex PCR reads through MiXCR, one entry per CDR3 protein. The sample has a few hundred thousand distinct CDR3 sequences, approximately 15% seen once. Overall study findings and caveats: Most thyroid clonotypes that were expanded above 0.001 also turned up in blood.

This TCR derives from a woman aged 35 to 49 with Graves' ophthalmopathy. Sequencing used blood.

The CDR3 is CSTNRALSAREAFF. The CDR3 region has the DNA TGCAGCACAAACCGGGCCCTAAGCGCTAGAGAAGCTTTCTTT. V is TRBV29-1 and J is TRBJ1-1, with D unresolved. Trimming left V 8 bases short and J 8 bases short, with 24 bases between. CDR1 is SQVTM, CDR2 ANQGSEA, per germline. The CDR3 is 14 residues long.